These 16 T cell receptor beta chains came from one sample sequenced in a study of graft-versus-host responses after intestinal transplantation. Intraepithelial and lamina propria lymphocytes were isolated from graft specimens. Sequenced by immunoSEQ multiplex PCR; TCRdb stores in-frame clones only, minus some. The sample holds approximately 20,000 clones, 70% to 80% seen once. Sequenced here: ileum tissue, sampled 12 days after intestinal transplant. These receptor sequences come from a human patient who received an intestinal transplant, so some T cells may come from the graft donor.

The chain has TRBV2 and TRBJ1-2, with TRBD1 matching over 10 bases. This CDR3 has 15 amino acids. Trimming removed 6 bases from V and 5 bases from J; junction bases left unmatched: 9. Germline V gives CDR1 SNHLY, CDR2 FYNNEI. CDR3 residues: CASRDRGPGPYGYTF. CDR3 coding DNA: TGTGCCAGCAGAGACAGGGGGCCAGGGCCTTATGGCTACACCTTC.

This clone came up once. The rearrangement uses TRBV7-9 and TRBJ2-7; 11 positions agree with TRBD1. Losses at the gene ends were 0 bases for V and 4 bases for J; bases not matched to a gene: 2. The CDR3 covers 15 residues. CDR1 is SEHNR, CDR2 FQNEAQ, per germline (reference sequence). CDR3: CASSLAGQGGYEQYF. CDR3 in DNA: TGTGCCAGCAGCTTAGCGGGACAGGGGGGATACGAGCAGTACTTC.

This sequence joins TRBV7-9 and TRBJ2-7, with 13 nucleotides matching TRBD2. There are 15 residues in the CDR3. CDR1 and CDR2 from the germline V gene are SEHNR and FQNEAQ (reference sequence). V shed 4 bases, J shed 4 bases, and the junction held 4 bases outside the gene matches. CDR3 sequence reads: CASSSGTSGVYEQYF. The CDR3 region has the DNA TGTGCCAGCAGCTCCGGGACTAGCGGGGTTTACGAGCAGTACTTC.

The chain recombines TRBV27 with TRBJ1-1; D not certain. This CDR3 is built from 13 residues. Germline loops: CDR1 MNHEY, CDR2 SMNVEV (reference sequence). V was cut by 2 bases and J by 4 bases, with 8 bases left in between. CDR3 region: CASSLVLGTEAFF. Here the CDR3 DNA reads TGTGCCAGCAGTTTAGTTCTCGGCACTGAAGCTTTCTTT.

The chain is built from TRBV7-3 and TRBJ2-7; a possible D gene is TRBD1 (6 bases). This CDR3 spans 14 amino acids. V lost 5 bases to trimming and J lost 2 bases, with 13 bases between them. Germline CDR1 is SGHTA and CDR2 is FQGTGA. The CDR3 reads CASSHGGQAYEQYF. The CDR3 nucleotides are TGTGCCAGCAGCCATGGGGGACAAGCCTACGAGCAGTACTTC.

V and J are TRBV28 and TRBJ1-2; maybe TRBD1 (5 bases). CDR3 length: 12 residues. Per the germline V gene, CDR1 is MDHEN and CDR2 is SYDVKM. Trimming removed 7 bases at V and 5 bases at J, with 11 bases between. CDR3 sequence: CASKGPVYGYTF. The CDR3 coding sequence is TGTGCCAGCAAGGGGCCGGTATATGGCTACACCTTC.

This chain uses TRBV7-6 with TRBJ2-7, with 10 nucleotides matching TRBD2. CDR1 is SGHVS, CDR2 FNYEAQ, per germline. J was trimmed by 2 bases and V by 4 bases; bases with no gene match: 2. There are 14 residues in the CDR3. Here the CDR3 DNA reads TGTGCCAGCAGCTCGCTAGCGGGAGCCTACGAGCAGTACTTC. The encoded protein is CASSSLAGAYEQYF.

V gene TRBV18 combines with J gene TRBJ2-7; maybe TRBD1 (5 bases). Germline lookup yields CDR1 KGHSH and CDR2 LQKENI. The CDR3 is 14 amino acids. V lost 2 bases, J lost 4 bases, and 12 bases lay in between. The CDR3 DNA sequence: TGTGCCAGCTCACCAAGTCTGGGGCCTTACGAGCAGTACTTC. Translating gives CASSPSLGPYEQYF.

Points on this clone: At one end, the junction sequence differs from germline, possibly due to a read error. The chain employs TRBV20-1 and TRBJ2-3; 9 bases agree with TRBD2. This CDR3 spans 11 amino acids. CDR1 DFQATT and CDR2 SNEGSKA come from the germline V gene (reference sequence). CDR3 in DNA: TGCAGTGCTACCTTGAGCGGGAGGAAGAATTTT. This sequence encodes CSATLSGRKNF.

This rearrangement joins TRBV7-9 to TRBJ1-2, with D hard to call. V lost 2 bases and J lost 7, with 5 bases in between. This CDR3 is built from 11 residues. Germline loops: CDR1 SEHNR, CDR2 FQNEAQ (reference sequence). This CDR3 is CASSLWSGYTF. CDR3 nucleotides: TGTGCCAGCAGCTTATGGAGTGGCTACACCTTC.

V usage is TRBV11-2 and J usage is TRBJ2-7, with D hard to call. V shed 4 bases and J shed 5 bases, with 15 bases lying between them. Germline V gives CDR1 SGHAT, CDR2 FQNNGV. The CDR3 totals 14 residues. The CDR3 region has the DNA TGTGCCAGCAGCTGGTCGGTCTATTCCCACGAGCAGTACTTC. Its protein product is CASSWSVYSHEQYF.

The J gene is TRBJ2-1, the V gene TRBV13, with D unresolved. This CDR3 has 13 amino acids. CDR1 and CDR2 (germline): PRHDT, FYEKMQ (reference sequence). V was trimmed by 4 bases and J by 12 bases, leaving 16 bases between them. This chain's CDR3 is CASSSLGYLGQFF. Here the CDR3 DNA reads TGTGCCAGCAGCTCGCTAGGCTACTTAGGGCAGTTCTTC. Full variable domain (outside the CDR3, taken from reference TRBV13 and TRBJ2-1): AAGVIQSPRHLIKEKRETATLKCYPIPRHDTVYWYQQGPGQDPQFLISFYEKMQSDKGSIPDRFSAQQFSDYHSELNMSSLELGDSALYFCASSSLGYLGQFFGPGTRLTVL.

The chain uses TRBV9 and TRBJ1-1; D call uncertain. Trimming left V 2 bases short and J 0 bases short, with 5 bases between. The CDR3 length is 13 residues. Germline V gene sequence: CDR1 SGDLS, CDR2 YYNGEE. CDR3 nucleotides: TGTGCCAGCAGCGTTTATCTGAACACTGAAGCTTTCTTT. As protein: CASSVYLNTEAFF.

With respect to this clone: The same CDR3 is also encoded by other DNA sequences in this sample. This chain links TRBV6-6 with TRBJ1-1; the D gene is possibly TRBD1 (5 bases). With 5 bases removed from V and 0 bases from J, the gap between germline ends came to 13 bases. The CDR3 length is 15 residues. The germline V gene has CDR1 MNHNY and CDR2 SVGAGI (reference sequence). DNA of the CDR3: TGTGCCAGCAGTCCCTGGGCAGGGATGAACACTGAAGCTTTCTTT. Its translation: CASSPWAGMNTEAFF.

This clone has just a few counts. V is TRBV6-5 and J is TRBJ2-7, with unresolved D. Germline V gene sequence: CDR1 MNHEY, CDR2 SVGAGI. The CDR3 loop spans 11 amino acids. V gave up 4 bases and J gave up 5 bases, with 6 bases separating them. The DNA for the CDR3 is TGTGCCAGCAGTTCGTATGACGAGCAGTACTTC. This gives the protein CASSSYDEQYF.

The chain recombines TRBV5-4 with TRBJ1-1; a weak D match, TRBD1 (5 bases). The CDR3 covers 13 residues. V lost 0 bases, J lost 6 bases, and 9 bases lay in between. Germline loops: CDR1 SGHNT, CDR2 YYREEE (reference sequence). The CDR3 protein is CASSLGGAPEAFF. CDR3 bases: TGTGCCAGCAGCTTGGGGGGCGCCCCTGAAGCTTTCTTT.